What follows is one T cell receptor beta chain and its context. This entry belongs to a study of blood T cell repertoires in COVID-19. In the original processing: For nucleated cells, counts were estimated from reference gene primer amplification. TCRdb keeps only in-frame clones here, not all; method: immunoSEQ multiplex PCR. From that table come the V and J calls and clone size; the DNA was used to work out D and trimming. The sample holds tens of thousands of clones, roughly 88% seen once. V was clipped by 0 bases and J by 5 bases; unmatched bases: 1. The CDR3 spans 14 residues. Germline CDR1 SGHDT, CDR2 YYEEEE.

The TCR was taken from a man older than 75 with acute or convalescent COVID-19. Sequencing was done on a sample of peripheral blood. This sequence joins TRBV5-6 and TRBJ1-2; 10 bases agree with TRBD1. CDR3 in amino acids: CASSLGQGAYGYTF. The DNA for the CDR3 is TGTGCCAGCAGCTTGGGACAGGGGGCGTATGGCTACACCTTC.